Detailed here is one T cell receptor beta chain. The sample has other DNA sequences that encode this CDR3 too. The entry originates in a study of blood T cell repertoires in COVID-19. Study-level background: Acute-phase and convalescent COVID-19 samples originated in the United States, Italy and Spain. In each case, the material was cDNA or gDNA derived from T cells, B-cell-depleted T cells, or PBMCs.

Germline-derived CDR1 and CDR2 are SGHRS and YFSETQ. The CDR3 contains 14 residues. Trimming took off 0 bases at V and 4 bases at J, with 10 bases between the two ends. Participant-given clinical history determined each cohort assignment. Original analysis: Amplification of reference gene primers provided the estimated nucleated cell counts. Generated by immunoSEQ multiplex PCR, the TCRdb table keeps only in-frame clones and is missing some. The V and J calls and clone size come from that table; D and trimming were worked out from the DNA. The sample has about 240,000 clones; approximately 83% are singletons.

Material for sequencing was PBMCs or T cells enriched from blood (not recorded which). The chain is built from TRBV5-1 and TRBJ1-1, with a weak D call TRBD1 (5 bases). This clonotype was sampled from a woman between 35 and 50 years old who had been exposed to COVID-19. CDR3 bases: TGCGCCAGCAGCTTGGGGCAGGGTGGCACTGAAGCTTTCTTT. Translation gives CASSLGQGGTEAFF. The variable domain in full, with the rest retrieved from reference TRBV5-1 and TRBJ1-1, is KAGVTQTPRYLIKTRGQQVTLSCSPISGHRSVSWYQQTPGQGLQFLFEYFSETQRNKGNFPGRFSGRQFSNSRSEMNVSTLELGDSALYLCASSLGQGGTEAFFGQGTRLTVV.